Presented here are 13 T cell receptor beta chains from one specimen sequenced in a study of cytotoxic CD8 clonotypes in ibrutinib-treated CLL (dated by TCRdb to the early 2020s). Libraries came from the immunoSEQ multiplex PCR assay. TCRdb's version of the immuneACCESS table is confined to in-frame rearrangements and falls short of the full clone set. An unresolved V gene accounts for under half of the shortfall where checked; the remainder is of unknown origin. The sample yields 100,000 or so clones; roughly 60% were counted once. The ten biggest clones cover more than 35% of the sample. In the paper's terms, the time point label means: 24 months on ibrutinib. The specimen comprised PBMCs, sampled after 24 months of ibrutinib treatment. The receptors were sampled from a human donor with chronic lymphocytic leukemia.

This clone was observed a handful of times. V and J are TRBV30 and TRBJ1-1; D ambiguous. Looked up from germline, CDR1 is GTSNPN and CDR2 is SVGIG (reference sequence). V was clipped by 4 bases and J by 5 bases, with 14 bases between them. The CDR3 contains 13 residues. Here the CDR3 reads CAWKRNVGTEAFF. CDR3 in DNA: TGTGCCTGGAAAAGGAACGTGGGGACTGAAGCTTTCTTT.

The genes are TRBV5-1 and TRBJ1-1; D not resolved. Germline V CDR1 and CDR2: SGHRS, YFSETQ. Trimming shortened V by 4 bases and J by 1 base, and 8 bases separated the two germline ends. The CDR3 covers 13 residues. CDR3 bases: TGCGCCAGCAGCAGAGAACAGAACACTGAAGCTTTCTTT. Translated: CASSREQNTEAFF.

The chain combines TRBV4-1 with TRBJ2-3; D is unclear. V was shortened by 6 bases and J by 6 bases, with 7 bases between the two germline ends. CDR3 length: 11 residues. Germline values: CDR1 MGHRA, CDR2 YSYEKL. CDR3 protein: CASRFRDTQYF. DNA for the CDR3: TGCGCCAGCAGGTTCAGGGATACGCAGTATTTT.

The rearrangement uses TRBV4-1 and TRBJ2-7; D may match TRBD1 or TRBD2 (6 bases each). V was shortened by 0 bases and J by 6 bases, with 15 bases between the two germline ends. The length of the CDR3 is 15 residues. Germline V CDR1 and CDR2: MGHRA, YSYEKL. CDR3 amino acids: CASSQDIGGYGEQYF. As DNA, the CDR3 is TGCGCCAGCAGCCAAGATATAGGGGGGTACGGCGAGCAGTACTTC.

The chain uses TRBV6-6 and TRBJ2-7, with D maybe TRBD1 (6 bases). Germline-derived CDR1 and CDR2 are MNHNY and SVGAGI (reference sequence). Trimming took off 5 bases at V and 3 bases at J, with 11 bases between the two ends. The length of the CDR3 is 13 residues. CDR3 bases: TGTGCCAGCAGTATCGGACAGCTCTACGAGCAGTACTTC. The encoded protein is CASSIGQLYEQYF.

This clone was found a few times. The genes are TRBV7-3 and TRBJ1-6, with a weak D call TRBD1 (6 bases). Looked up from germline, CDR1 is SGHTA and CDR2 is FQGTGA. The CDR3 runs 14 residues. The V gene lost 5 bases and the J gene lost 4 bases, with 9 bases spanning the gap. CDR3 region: CASSPGQYNSPLHF. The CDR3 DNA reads TGTGCCAGCAGCCCTGGACAGTATAATTCACCCCTCCACTTT.

This CDR3 reads CASSLSLNSPLHF. In nucleotides, the CDR3 is TGTGCCAGCAGCTTAAGCCTGAATTCACCCCTCCACTTT. V and J are TRBV11-3 and TRBJ1-6; unclear D gene. Trimming took 2 bases from V and 7 from J, leaving 6 bases between them. This CDR3 is built from 13 residues. In germline, CDR1 is SGHNT, CDR2 YENEEA.

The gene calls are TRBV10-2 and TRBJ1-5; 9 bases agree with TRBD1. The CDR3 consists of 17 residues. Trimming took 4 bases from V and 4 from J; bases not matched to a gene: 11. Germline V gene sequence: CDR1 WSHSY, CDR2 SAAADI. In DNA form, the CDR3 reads TGCGCCAGCAGTGTTGACCAACAGGGGGCCCTTAATCAGCCCCAGCATTTT. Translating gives CASSVDQQGALNQPQHF.

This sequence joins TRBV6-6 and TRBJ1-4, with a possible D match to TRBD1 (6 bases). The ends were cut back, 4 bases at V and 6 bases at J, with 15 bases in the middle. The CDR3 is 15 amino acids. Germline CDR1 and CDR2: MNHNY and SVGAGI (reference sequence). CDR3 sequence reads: CASSSWQGRDEKLFF. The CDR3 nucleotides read TGTGCCAGCAGTTCCTGGCAGGGGAGGGATGAAAAACTGTTTTTT.

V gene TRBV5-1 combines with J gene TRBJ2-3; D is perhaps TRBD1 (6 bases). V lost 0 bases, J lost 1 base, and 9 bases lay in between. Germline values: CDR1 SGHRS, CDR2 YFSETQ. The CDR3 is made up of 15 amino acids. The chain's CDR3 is CASSLDRVGTDTQYF. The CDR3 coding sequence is TGCGCCAGCAGCTTGGACAGGGTAGGCACAGATACGCAGTATTTT.

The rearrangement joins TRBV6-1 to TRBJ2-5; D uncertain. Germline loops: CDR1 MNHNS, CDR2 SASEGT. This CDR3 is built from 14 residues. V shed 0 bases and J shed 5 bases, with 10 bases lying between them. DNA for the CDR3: TGTGCCAGCAGTGAAGCAGGTGCAGAGGAGACCCAGTACTTC. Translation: CASSEAGAEETQYF.

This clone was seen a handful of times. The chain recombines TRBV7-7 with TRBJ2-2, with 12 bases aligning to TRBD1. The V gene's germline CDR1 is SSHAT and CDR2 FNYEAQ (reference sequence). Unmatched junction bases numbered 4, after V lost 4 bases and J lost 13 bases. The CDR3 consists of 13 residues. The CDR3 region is CASSSGQGAGLFF. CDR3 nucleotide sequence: TGTGCCAGCAGCTCGGGACAGGGGGCTGGGCTGTTTTTT.

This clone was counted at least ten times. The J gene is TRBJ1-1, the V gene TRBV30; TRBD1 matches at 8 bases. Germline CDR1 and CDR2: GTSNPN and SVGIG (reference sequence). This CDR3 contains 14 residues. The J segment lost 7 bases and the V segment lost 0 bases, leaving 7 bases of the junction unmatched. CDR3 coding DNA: TGTGCCTGGAGTGTCCTACAGGGGGTCAGTGAAGCTTTCTTT. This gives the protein CAWSVLQGVSEAFF. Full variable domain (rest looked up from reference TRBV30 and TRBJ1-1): SQTIHQWPATLVQPVGSPLSLECTVEGTSNPNLYWYRQAAGRGLQLLFYSVGIGQISSEVPQNLSASRPQDRQFILSSKKLLLSDSGFYLCAWSVLQGVSEAFFGQGTRLTVV.